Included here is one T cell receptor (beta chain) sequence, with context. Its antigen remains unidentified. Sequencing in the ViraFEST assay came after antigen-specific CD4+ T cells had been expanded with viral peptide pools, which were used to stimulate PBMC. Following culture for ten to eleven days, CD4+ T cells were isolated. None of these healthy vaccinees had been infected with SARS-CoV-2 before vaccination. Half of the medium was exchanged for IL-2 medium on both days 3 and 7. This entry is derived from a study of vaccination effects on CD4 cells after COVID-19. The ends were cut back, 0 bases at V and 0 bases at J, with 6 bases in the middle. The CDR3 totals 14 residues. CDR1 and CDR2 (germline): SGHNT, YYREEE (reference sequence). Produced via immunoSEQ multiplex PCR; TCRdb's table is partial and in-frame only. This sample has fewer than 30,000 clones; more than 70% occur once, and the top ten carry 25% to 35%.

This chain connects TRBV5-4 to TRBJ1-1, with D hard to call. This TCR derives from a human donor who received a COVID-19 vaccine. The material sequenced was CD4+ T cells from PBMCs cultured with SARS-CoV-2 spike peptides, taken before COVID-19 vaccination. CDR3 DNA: TGTGCCAGCAGCTTGGGACATATGAACACTGAAGCTTTCTTT. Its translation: CASSLGHMNTEAFF.